The text below deals with one T cell receptor beta chain. Its antigen remains unidentified. Trimming removed 6 bases from V and 2 bases from J, with 10 bases in between. CDR1 and CDR2 from the germline V gene are MNHEY and SMNVEV (reference sequence). CDR3 length equals 13 residues. Using immunoSEQ multiplex PCR, the repertoire was profiled, and TCRdb retains in-frame clones only, with some absent. The sample includes approximately 160,000 clones, over 85% of them seen just once. This entry is derived from a study of cytomegalovirus exposure and HLA in healthy donors. Study-level points and caveats: The CMV antigen specificity of a few CMV-associated chains was confirmed through in vitro analysis. A subsequent analysis found that TCR clusters from the first cohort also tended to co-occur in the roughly 120 validation repertoires, with approximately 95% of cluster scores above 0. Cytomegalovirus-associated TCR beta chains were listed, numbering some 150.

The TCR originated in a man aged 18 to 29 in good health and CMV-seropositive. The sequenced sample consisted of PBMCs. The chain carries TRBV27 and TRBJ1-2; tentatively, D is TRBD1 (6 bases). The CDR3 is CASSQTGNYGYTF. The CDR3 nucleotides read TGTGCCAGCAGCCAGACAGGAAACTATGGCTACACCTTC.